A single sample gave rise to the 9 T cell receptor beta chains below, sequenced in a study of PD-L1 blockade in urothelial cancer. Profiled with immunoSEQ multiplex PCR; TCRdb holds only in-frame clones, not every one. The repertoire holds 75,000 to 95,000 clones, more than 85% seen once, with roughly 0.9% in the top ten. As for time point: peripheral blood 6 weeks after treatment start. The sequences come from PBMCs, collected around atezolizumab (anti-PD-L1) treatment. All receptors come from a woman of 80 years or more with urothelial cancer.

This chain joins TRBV6-1 and TRBJ1-2, with D unresolved. Trimming shortened V by 8 bases and J by 3 bases, and 10 bases separated the two germline ends. The CDR3 covers 12 residues. CDR1 and CDR2 (germline): MNHNS, SASEGT. The CDR3 spells CASEGSYYGYTF. The CDR3 DNA is TGTGCCAGCGAGGGATCCTACTATGGCTACACCTTC.

A few counts support this clone. The chain links TRBV2 to TRBJ1-5, with 7 bases identical to TRBD1. The CDR3 runs 17 residues. Trimming took 3 bases from V and 1 from J; bases not matched to a gene: 9. CDR1 and CDR2 (germline): SNHLY, FYNNEI. This chain's CDR3 is CASSERGHLPSNQPQHF. CDR3 DNA: TGTGCCAGCAGTGAGAGGGGGCACCTTCCAAGCAATCAGCCCCAGCATTTT.

This chain links TRBV5-1 with TRBJ2-1; 11 bases are shared with TRBD2. From germline, CDR1 is SGHRS and CDR2 YFSETQ. J lost 10 bases, V lost 5 bases, and 17 bases had no gene match. The CDR3 is 17 residues long. The CDR3 here is CASSPTSLAGGPGEQFF. For the CDR3, the DNA is TGCGCCAGCAGTCCTACTAGCTTAGCGGGAGGGCCTGGCGAGCAGTTCTTC.

This clone showed up just once. The chain recombines TRBV10-2 with TRBJ2-7, with D possibly TRBD1 on 6 matching bases. The germline V gene encodes CDR1 WSHSY and CDR2 SAAADI. Trimming cost V 10 bases and J 4 bases, with 17 bases left between them. The CDR3 has 13 amino acids. DNA of the CDR3: TGCGCCACTTCTCGGAAAGGGGGATACGAGCAGTACTTC. Its protein product is CATSRKGGYEQYF.

This sequence joins TRBV2 and TRBJ2-7, with TRBD1 identical over 8 bases. Germline trimming cut 6 bases from V and 4 bases from J; bases unmatched to any gene: 2. There are 12 residues in the CDR3. CDR1 and CDR2 from the germline V gene are SNHLY and FYNNEI. CDR3 in DNA: TGTGCCAGCAGCACAGGGGGGTACGAGCAGTACTTC. This translates into CASSTGGYEQYF.

Of note for this clone: This sample includes further DNA sequences coding for the same CDR3. The rearrangement links TRBV7-3 to TRBJ2-5, with a possible D match to TRBD2 (6 bases). Looked up from germline, CDR1 is SGHTA and CDR2 is FQGTGA. Trimming took off 6 bases at V and 3 bases at J, with 11 bases between the two ends. This CDR3 contains 13 residues. The CDR3 sequence is CASSPGGKETQYF. CDR3 DNA sequence: TGTGCCAGCAGTCCTGGGGGGAAAGAGACCCAGTACTTC.

This clone has only one observation. This chain connects TRBV21-1 to TRBJ2-1; the D call in the table, TRBD2, was not verified against the DNA. TRBV21-1 is annotated as a pseudogene. CDR3 length: 19 amino acids. CDR3 region: CASSKRVPLAGYNYNEQFF. CDR3 in DNA: TGTGCCAGCAGCAAAAGAGTGCCCCTAGCGGGATATAACTACAATGAGCAGTTCTTC.

This clone was observed a single time. This chain connects TRBV5-1 to TRBJ1-3; 12 nucleotides align to TRBD1. This CDR3 contains 15 residues. The germline gives CDR1 SGHRS, CDR2 YFSETQ. V lost 2 bases to trimming and J lost 7 bases; unmatched junction nucleotides: 4. The CDR3 sequence: CASSLPGQGANTIYF. The CDR3 nucleotides are TGCGCCAGCAGCTTACCGGGACAGGGGGCGAACACCATATATTTT.

This clone was observed a few times. CDR3 in DNA: TGTGCCAGCAGCAGGGACAGCCGAGAAGCTTTCTTT. Amino acid sequence: CASSRDSREAFF. This chain uses TRBV6-5 with TRBJ1-1, with 7 nucleotides matching TRBD1. CDR1 is MNHEY and CDR2 is SVGAGI in the germline V gene. The CDR3 length is 12 residues. With 6 bases clipped from V and 8 bases from J, the junction kept 6 bases outside the gene matches.